The 16 T cell receptor beta chains below all came from one sample that was sequenced in a study of glioma-infiltrating T cells. Using RNA template, CDR3s of TCR alpha and beta were amplified with iRepertoire arm-PCR. TCRdb reprocessed the multiplex PCR reads with MiXCR, giving one entry per CDR3 protein. The sample includes about 130,000 distinct CDR3 sequences, roughly 24% of them seen just once. Sample: glioma tissue, nonneoplastic brain tissue, or PBMCs (not recorded which). Receptor source: a human donor with low-grade glioma or glioblastoma, undergoing nonglioma brain surgery, or in good health (not recorded which).

This clonotype showed up many times. The genes are TRBV20-1 and TRBJ1-3, with 7 bases aligning to TRBD1. V lost 1 base and J lost 1; bases outside the gene matches: 4. The CDR3 length is 15 residues. Germline V lookup: CDR1 DFQATT, CDR2 SNEGSKA (reference sequence). The CDR3 DNA follows: TGCAGTGCTAGAGTTTCGGGACAGTCTGGAAACACCATATATTTT. Residues: CSARVSGQSGNTIYF.

This chain links TRBV5-1 with TRBJ1-3; D is unresolved. The germline gives CDR1 SGHRS, CDR2 YFSETQ. This CDR3 has 14 amino acids. With 3 bases removed from V and 0 bases from J, the gap between germline ends came to 7 bases. CDR3 in amino acids: CASSSGNSGNTIYF. The CDR3 bases are TGCGCCAGCAGCTCTGGGAACTCTGGAAACACCATATATTTT.

This clonotype was counted only a few times. This chain uses TRBV5-1 with TRBJ2-1, with a weak D call TRBD1 (6 bases). Germline CDR1 is SGHRS and CDR2 is YFSETQ. The CDR3 extends over 15 amino acids. V shed 6 bases and J shed 0 bases, with 13 bases lying between them. The CDR3 region is CASTTLTGSYNEQFF. CDR3 coding DNA: TGCGCCAGCACCACCCTGACAGGCTCCTACAATGAGCAGTTCTTC.

In regard to this clonotype: A clone one base away is much larger, so this may be a read error. This chain connects TRBV7-6 to TRBJ2-1, with a weak D call TRBD2 (6 bases). This CDR3 contains 14 residues. CDR1 SGHVS and CDR2 FNYEAQ come from the germline V gene. Trimming took off 4 bases at V and 6 bases at J, with 13 bases between the two ends. As DNA, the CDR3 is TGTGCCAGCAGCTCCCCTTCTAGCGTCAATGAGCAGTTCTTC. Protein sequence: CASSSPSSVNEQFF.

This clonotype was detected many times. The J gene is TRBJ2-7, the V gene TRBV5-5; D not certain. This CDR3 is built from 13 residues. The ends were cut back, 1 base at V and 2 bases at J, with 7 bases in the middle. Germline CDR1 is SGHKS and CDR2 is YYEKEE (reference sequence). CDR3 in amino acids: CASSLLPAYEQYF. CDR3 nucleotides: TGTGCCAGCAGCTTGCTGCCGGCCTACGAGCAGTACTTC.

In nucleotides, the CDR3 is TGTGCCAGCAGCCAAGACAGGGACAACACCGGGGAGCTGTTTTTT. Translating gives CASSQDRDNTGELFF. The chain combines TRBV4-2 with TRBJ2-2; tentatively, D is TRBD1 or TRBD2 (5 bases each). The germline V and J ends were trimmed by 0 bases and 2 bases, with 7 bases remaining between them. The length of the CDR3 is 15 residues. The germline CDR1 and CDR2 sequences are LGHNA and YNFKEQ.

This clonotype was counted at least ten times. CDR3 sequence: CASSIPREGHNEQFF. The CDR3 region has the DNA TGTGCCAGTAGTATCCCCAGGGAGGGCCACAATGAGCAGTTCTTC. This sequence joins TRBV19 and TRBJ2-1; 7 nucleotides line up with TRBD2. V trimming: 3 bases; J trimming: 5 bases; junction bases outside the gene matches: 7. From germline, CDR1 is LNHDA and CDR2 SQIVND (reference sequence). This CDR3 has 15 amino acids.

A note on this clonotype: Possible read error: a much larger clone is one base away. The CDR3 is CASNHSSGSSGELFF. The CDR3 DNA sequence: TGTGCCAGTAACCACTCTAGCGGGAGCTCCGGGGAGCTGTTTTTT. The V gene is TRBV19, the J gene TRBJ2-2; 10 nucleotides line up with TRBD2. Germline V gives CDR1 LNHDA, CDR2 SQIVND (reference sequence). With V trimmed by 7 bases and J by 6 bases, 8 bases remained unmatched. This CDR3 comprises 15 residues.

For this clonotype: A much larger clone differs from this one at a single base, so this may be a read error. The gene calls are TRBV5-1 and TRBJ2-1; D is perhaps TRBD1 (6 bases). The CDR3 has 13 amino acids. Per germline, CDR1 SGHRS and CDR2 YFSETQ. The ends were cut back, 2 bases at V and 12 bases at J, with 15 bases in the middle. CDR3 amino acids: CASSFLGAVVQFF. In nucleotides, the CDR3 is TGCGCCAGCAGCTTCTTGGGGGCGGTTGTGCAGTTCTTC.

As regards this clonotype: Relative to the germline gene, one junction end is altered; a read error may explain this. V and J are TRBV2 and TRBJ1-5; 10 bases map to TRBD1. Germline assignment: CDR1 SNHLY and CDR2 FYNNEI. The length of the CDR3 is 15 residues. The CDR3 DNA is TGTGCCGGCAGCGAAGGACAGGGGGAGGGTCAGCCCCAGCATTTT. Translation gives CAGSEGQGEGQPQHF.

This clonotype was detected once. The rearrangement links TRBV3-1 to TRBJ2-5; TRBD1 matches 9 bases. Germline V gives CDR1 LGHDT, CDR2 YNNKEL (reference sequence). V lost 8 bases, J lost 2 bases, and 9 bases stayed unmatched. The CDR3 loop spans 15 amino acids. The CDR3 DNA reads as TGTGCCAGCGAAGGGGACAGGGTGATACAAGAGACCCAGTACTTC. Residues: CASEGDRVIQETQYF.

The sample holds many counts of this clonotype. The chain joins TRBV6-1 to TRBJ2-7; maybe TRBD2 (5 bases). V was cut by 3 bases and J by 2 bases, with 11 bases left in between. The CDR3 covers 14 residues. Germline CDR1 reads MNHNS; CDR2 reads SASEGT. CDR3 residues: CASSDPTRTYEQYF. The CDR3 bases are TGTGCCAGCAGTGACCCCACTAGAACCTACGAGCAGTACTTC.

At least ten counts were recorded for this clonotype. The V and J genes are TRBV7-2 and TRBJ1-5; D is possibly TRBD1 (5 bases). CDR1 and CDR2 (germline): SGHTA, FQGNSA. V lost 5 bases to trimming and J lost 1 base, with 12 bases between them. The CDR3 extends over 15 amino acids. The CDR3 region is CASSPTGTSNQPQHF. CDR3 nucleotides: TGTGCCAGCAGCCCCACTGGGACGAGCAATCAGCCCCAGCATTTT.

The sample holds many counts of this clonotype. The chain joins TRBV28 to TRBJ1-1; weak D call: TRBD1 (5 bases). Germline assignment: CDR1 MDHEN and CDR2 SYDVKM. The V and J ends lost 1 base and 5 bases respectively, with 17 bases between them. The CDR3 has 16 residues. This CDR3 reads CASSLSLGGGKTEAFF. The CDR3 nucleotides are TGTGCCAGCAGTTTATCCCTTGGGGGAGGGAAGACTGAAGCTTTCTTT. Full variable domain (missing parts from reference TRBV28 and TRBJ1-1): DVKVTQSSRYLVKRTGEKVFLECVQDMDHENMFWYRQDPGLGLRLIYFSYDVKMKEKGDIPEGYSVSREKKERFSLILESASTNQTSMYLCASSLSLGGGKTEAFFGQGTRLTVV.

A few counts support this clonotype. The chain employs TRBV5-1 and TRBJ2-3; no firm D call. Trimming stripped 0 bases from V and 0 bases from J, with 11 bases between. Germline V gives CDR1 SGHRS, CDR2 YFSETQ. The CDR3 length is 16 residues. The CDR3 DNA reads as TGCGCCAGCAGCTTGGAAGGTGGGGTAAGCACAGATACGCAGTATTTT. Encoded protein: CASSLEGGVSTDTQYF.

The chain has TRBV29-1 and TRBJ1-1, with D maybe TRBD1 (6 bases). This CDR3 has 13 residues. Looked up from germline, CDR1 is SQVTM and CDR2 is ANQGSEA. Trimming removed 0 bases at V and 11 bases at J, with 16 bases between. The CDR3 protein is CSVEDWTAGGAFF. CDR3 coding DNA: TGCAGCGTTGAAGACTGGACAGCCGGAGGGGCTTTCTTT.